This paragraph covers one T cell receptor beta chain sequence. Its antigen is currently unknown. This record comes from a study of immune cell composition in non-small cell lung cancer. Study-wide background: Histologic subtype was mainly adenocarcinoma or squamous cell carcinoma. Study-wide results and limits: TIL tumour reactivity correlated with maximal tumour-associated clone frequency in adenocarcinoma. Squamous lung tumours showed higher top 10 clone scores and clonality than adenocarcinomas. No significant correlation existed between pack-years smoked and tumour clonality.

Here immunoSEQ multiplex PCR was the method, and the copy in TCRdb shows in-frame clones only, minus some. The sample carries some 6,700 clones, less than 75% recorded once. CDR3 length equals 19 residues. V lost 3 bases to trimming and J lost 2 bases, with 26 bases between them. The germline V gene has CDR1 SGHRS and CDR2 YFSETQ. The V gene is TRBV5-1, the J gene TRBJ1-1, with unresolved D. The sample consisted of lung tumor tissue. This TCR derives from a human donor with non-small cell lung cancer. CDR3 coding DNA: TGCGCCAGCAGCTCCCCTTCGTCTGGCCAGGCGCTGAGAAACACTGAAGCTTTCTTT. Its protein product is CASSSPSSGQALRNTEAFF.